Shown below are 6 T cell receptor beta chains from a single sample sequenced in a study of tumor and adjacent non-tumor tissue in lung cancer. RNA was extracted from bulk tissue without any cell sorting. Distant lung tissue was collected more than 3 cm away from the tumor edge. Three rounds of nested PCR, following a modified ARM-PCR protocol, produced the TCRbeta library. TCRdb recomputed calls from the multiplex PCR reads with MiXCR, one row per CDR3 protein. The sample consists of tens of thousands of distinct CDR3 sequences, about two thirds of them appearing once. Sequenced input: distant non-tumor lung tissue. Receptors originate from a woman in her fifties or sixties with non-small cell lung cancer.

This clonotype was recorded once. No conserved phenylalanine or tryptophan is present at the end of the CDR3, so a read error is the likely explanation. CDR3 nucleotides: TGCGCCCGTAGCCAAGACCCGACAAGCAATCAGCTCCAGCATTAT. Translation gives CARSQDPTSNQLQHY. The chain is built from TRBV4-1 and TRBJ1-5; D unclear. CDR1 is MGHRA and CDR2 is YSYEKL in the germline V gene. The CDR3 has 15 residues.

The V gene is TRBV5-1, the J gene TRBJ2-7; the D is unclear. The germline V gene has CDR1 SGHRS and CDR2 YFSETQ. Trimming shortened V by 10 bases and J by 3 bases, and 17 bases separated the two germline ends. The CDR3 spans 13 residues. In DNA, the CDR3 is TGCGCCGGCAAATTCGACGCGCGCTACGAGCAGTACTTC. This sequence encodes CAGKFDARYEQYF. The full variable domain, with the rest looked up from reference TRBV5-1 and TRBJ2-7, is KAGVTQTPRYLIKTRGQQVTLSCSPISGHRSVSWYQQTPGQGLQFLFEYFSETQRNKGNFPGRFSGRQFSNSRSEMNVSTLELGDSALYLCAGKFDARYEQYFGPGTRLTVT.

This clonotype showed up just a few times. A single base separates this from a much larger clone, so it may be a read error. This chain connects TRBV20-1 to TRBJ2-1, with 8 bases matching TRBD2. Germline lookup yields CDR1 DFQATT and CDR2 SNEGSKA (reference sequence). This CDR3 contains 13 residues. CDR3 protein: CRGESGRLNEQFF. The CDR3 DNA follows: TGCAGGGGGGAGAGCGGGAGACTCAATGAGCAGTTCTTC.

This clonotype has a count of ten or more. A much bigger clone sits one base away, suggesting this may be a read error. The rearrangement uses TRBV20-1 and TRBJ1-1; D is perhaps TRBD1 (5 bases). Germline lookup yields CDR1 DFQATT and CDR2 SNEGSKA (reference sequence). With 3 bases removed from V and 7 bases from J, the gap between germline ends came to 15 bases. CDR3 length equals 13 residues. The CDR3 DNA sequence: TGCAGTGCTAGGGGGCCAAGGGGCCTTGAAGCTTTCTTT. Its protein product is CSARGPRGLEAFF.

As for this clonotype: A read error may account for a junction end that differs from germline. This chain links TRBV11-2 with TRBJ2-5, with TRBD2 matching over 10 bases. There are 16 residues in the CDR3. Per germline, CDR1 SGHAT and CDR2 FQNNGV. CDR3 nucleotide sequence: TGTGTCAGCAGACGTACCGGGACTAGCGACCAAGAGACCCAGTACTTC. This encodes CVSRRTGTSDQETQYF.

Points on this clonotype: Its ends do not fully match the called genes, so a read error is possible. The chain carries TRBV20-1 and TRBJ1-5; D is undetermined. The germline gives CDR1 DFQATT, CDR2 SNEGSKA (reference sequence). The CDR3 runs 20 residues. CDR3 in DNA: TGCAGTGCTAGAGACGTCCATCTGGAGAGGGCAATCGGAAGCAATCAGCCTCAGCATTTT. Translation gives CSARDVHLERAIGSNQPQHF.